The 30 T cell receptor beta chains reported below all come from one sample, sequenced in a study of CD8 T cells in ankylosing spondylitis (TCRdb year 2017). The library came from 5' RACE. Reads for this sample came from an Illumina HiSeq 2500. TCRdb reprocessed the public reads (quality trimming at Q25 with fastp, clone calling with MiXCR) and kept in-frame beta chains. Each record represents a unique CDR3 protein, reported with the most common genes and DNA among its rows. The sample includes roughly 140,000 distinct CDR3 sequences, with roughly 44% observed a single time. Of the sample, about 15% falls within the top ten clones. The specimen sequenced was synovial fluid, either unsorted or a sorted T cell fraction (not recorded which). These receptors all stem from a male donor with ankylosing spondylitis.

The chain links TRBV7-9 to TRBJ1-1, with D possibly being TRBD1 (6 bases). The CDR3 runs to 13 residues. Germline V gene data show CDR1 as SEHNR and CDR2 as FQNEAQ (reference sequence). V dropped 4 bases and J dropped 5 bases, with 11 bases sitting between them. The CDR3 nucleotides are TGTGCCAGCAGCTCGGACAGCGGGACTGAAGCTTTCTTT. Its protein product is CASSSDSGTEAFF.

V and J are TRBV30 and TRBJ2-7; tentative D call: TRBD2 (6 bases). Germline CDR1 is GTSNPN and CDR2 is SVGIG (reference sequence). The V end lost 5 bases, the J end lost 2 bases, and 16 bases lay between the germline ends. The CDR3 runs to 14 residues. CDR3 nucleotide sequence: TGTGCCTGGGCCTCGTCCCGGGAGCCCTACGAGCAGTACTTC. Its translation: CAWASSREPYEQYF.

In this sample, this clonotype turned up many times. The chain carries TRBV6-4 and TRBJ2-1, with TRBD1 as a possible D gene (6 bases). V gave up 0 bases and J gave up 9 bases, with 9 bases separating them. CDR1 and CDR2 from the germline V gene are MRHNA and SNTAGT. This CDR3 spans 13 amino acids. The CDR3 DNA reads TGTGCCAGCAGTGACTCCGAACAGGGTGAGCAGTTCTTC. This sequence encodes CASSDSEQGEQFF.

This clonotype was seen at least ten times. The chain uses TRBV7-8 and TRBJ2-2; TRBD2 matches at 10 bases. V lost 1 base, J lost 7 bases, and 3 bases stayed unmatched. This CDR3 is built from 15 residues. Germline V lookup: CDR1 SGHVS, CDR2 FQNEAQ. This CDR3 reads CASSLDLAGVGELFF. In nucleotides, the CDR3 is TGTGCCAGCAGCTTAGACCTAGCGGGAGTCGGGGAGCTGTTTTTT.

The CDR3 is CASSLFLWYPLLQNYGYTF. The CDR3 DNA reads TGTGCCAGCAGCTTGTTTTTATGGTACCCCCTATTACAGAACTATGGCTACACCTTC. The gene calls are TRBV11-1 and TRBJ1-2, with D unclear. This CDR3 has 19 residues. Germline-derived CDR1 and CDR2 are SGHAT and FQDESV (reference sequence). V lost 3 bases and J 2 bases, leaving 25 bases between the germline ends.

This clonotype is medium-sized in the sample. The chain combines TRBV5-1 with TRBJ1-1; D is undetermined. The CDR3 runs 15 residues. Trimming removed 1 base from V and 4 bases from J, with 14 bases in between. CDR1 is SGHRS and CDR2 is YFSETQ in the germline V gene. The CDR3 spells CASSLWSLEVTEAFF. The CDR3 nucleotides are TGCGCCAGCAGCTTGTGGAGCTTGGAGGTCACTGAAGCTTTCTTT.

The V and J genes are TRBV11-2 and TRBJ2-5; D is possibly TRBD1 (6 bases). Germline V gives CDR1 SGHAT, CDR2 FQNNGV. This CDR3 comprises 15 residues. Trimming pared 6 bases from V and 4 bases from J, leaving 18 bases between. The CDR3 is CASRGQGGVSETQYF. For the CDR3, the DNA is TGTGCCAGCAGGGGACAAGGGGGAGTCTCAGAGACCCAGTACTTC.

This clonotype occurred a few times. The junction does not match germline at one end; this may be a read error. V and J are TRBV30 and TRBJ2-1, with D possibly TRBD2 on 5 matching bases. Germline assignment: CDR1 GTSNPN and CDR2 SVGIG (reference sequence). The CDR3 has 13 residues. The CDR3 nucleotides read TGTGCCTGGGGTAAGGACTCCTCCAATGAGCAGTTCTTC. Translation: CAWGKDSSNEQFF. Looking up the rest from reference TRBV30 and TRBJ2-1 gives the full variable domain: SQTIHQWPATLVQPVGSPLSLECTVEGTSNPNLYWYRQAAGRGLQLLFYSVGIGQISSEVPQNLSASRPQDRQFILSSKKLLLSDSGFYLCAWGKDSSNEQFFGPGTRLTVL.

The V and J genes are TRBV27 and TRBJ1-5; D unresolved. V was trimmed by 6 bases and J by 0 bases, leaving 12 bases between them. Germline-derived CDR1 and CDR2 are MNHEY and SMNVEV (reference sequence). The length of the CDR3 is 15 residues. DNA for the CDR3: TGTGCCAGCAGCCGCGGCGTGTATAGCAATCAGCCCCAGCATTTT. Its protein is CASSRGVYSNQPQHF.

This clonotype was detected many times. This chain joins TRBV7-8 and TRBJ1-1; D is undetermined. The CDR3 contains 15 residues. V was clipped by 5 bases and J by 5 bases, with 18 bases between them. Germline-derived CDR1 and CDR2 are SGHVS and FQNEAQ. CDR3 nucleotide sequence: TGTGCCAGCAGCCCGCGACCTGGACTGTTGACTGAAGCTTTCTTT. Amino acids: CASSPRPGLLTEAFF.

About this clonotype: One junction end does not reproduce the germline sequence, and a read error may be involved. V usage is TRBV7-3 and J usage is TRBJ1-1; D possibly corresponds to TRBD1 (5 bases). The CDR3 is 14 residues long. CDR1 SGHTA and CDR2 FQGTGA come from the germline V gene. The CDR3 spells CASSLLGPNTEAFF. The CDR3 region has the DNA TGTGCCAGCAGCCTCTTGGGGCCGAACACTGAGGCTTTCTTT. The full variable domain, with the rest looked up from reference TRBV7-3 and TRBJ1-1, is GAGVSQTPSNKVTEKGKYVELRCDPISGHTALYWYRQSLGQGPEFLIYFQGTGAADDSGLPNDRFFAVRPEGSVSTLKIQRTERGDSAVYLCASSLLGPNTEAFFGQGTRLTVV.

This clonotype was counted ten times or more. The chain carries TRBV12-3 or TRBV12-4 and TRBJ1-2; D is perhaps TRBD1 (5 bases). The CDR3 consists of 13 residues. Trimming cost V 5 bases and J 4 bases, with 11 bases left between them. Here the CDR3 DNA reads TGTGCCAGCAGTCCGGGACCCAGCTATGGCTACACCTTC. This encodes CASSPGPSYGYTF.

The chain links TRBV4-2 to TRBJ2-1, with TRBD2 identical over 7 bases. With 4 bases clipped from V and 4 bases from J, the junction kept 7 bases outside the gene matches. Germline-derived CDR1 and CDR2 are LGHNA and YNFKEQ. The CDR3 length is 15 residues. CDR3 in DNA: TGTGCCAGCAGCCTACTAGCGTGGGGATACAATGAGCAGTTCTTC. It translates to CASSLLAWGYNEQFF.

This clonotype showed up just a few times. The chain uses TRBV4-1 and TRBJ2-1; 7 nucleotides agree with TRBD1. V gave up 0 bases and J gave up 7 bases; unmatched junction bases: 3. This CDR3 has 14 residues. The germline V gene has CDR1 MGHRA and CDR2 YSYEKL. The CDR3 here is CASSQDPTGNEQFF. In DNA, the CDR3 is TGCGCCAGCAGCCAAGACCCGACAGGGAATGAGCAGTTCTTC.

V usage is TRBV9 and J usage is TRBJ2-7; no reliable D call. There are 12 residues in the CDR3. The germline gives CDR1 SGDLS, CDR2 YYNGEE. Deletions cut 0 bases from V and 1 base from J, with 2 bases between. Here the CDR3 reads CASSVESYEQYF. The CDR3 nucleotides read TGTGCCAGCAGCGTAGAATCCTACGAGCAGTACTTC.

CDR3 coding DNA: TGTGCCAGCAGTGCCTGGGGAGCTAACTATGGCTACACCTTC. Residues: CASSAWGANYGYTF. The gene calls are TRBV6-1 and TRBJ1-2, with D uncertain. The V gene's germline CDR1 is MNHNS and CDR2 SASEGT. The CDR3 covers 14 residues. With 4 bases removed from V and 0 bases from J, the gap between germline ends came to 9 bases.

This chain links TRBV5-5 with TRBJ2-3, with 7 bases identical to TRBD1. J gave up 2 bases and V 0 bases, and 3 bases lay outside the gene matches. Per the germline V gene, CDR1 is SGHKS and CDR2 is YYEKEE (reference sequence). This CDR3 spans 15 amino acids. CDR3 in amino acids: CASSLEGAPTDTQYF. The CDR3 bases are TGTGCCAGCAGCTTGGAGGGGGCGCCCACAGATACGCAGTATTTT.

This clonotype was seen only a few times. The V gene is TRBV4-1, the J gene TRBJ2-3; possibly TRBD1 for D (5 bases). The CDR3 covers 15 residues. Germline CDR1 reads MGHRA; CDR2 reads YSYEKL. V lost 2 bases to trimming and J lost 2 bases, with 11 bases between them. The CDR3: CASSQQGVITDTQYF. DNA of the CDR3: TGCGCCAGCAGCCAACAGGGTGTAATCACAGATACGCAGTATTTT.

The J gene is TRBJ1-5, the V gene TRBV12-3 or TRBV12-4; unclear D gene. V was clipped by 0 bases and J by 0 bases, with 6 bases between them. This CDR3 has 15 amino acids. The CDR3 loop is CASSLAGNSNQPQHF. The CDR3 DNA reads as TGTGCCAGCAGTTTAGCGGGCAATAGCAATCAGCCCCAGCATTTT.

V usage is TRBV6-1 and J usage is TRBJ2-5; 9 nucleotides agree with TRBD2. The germline V gene has CDR1 MNHNS and CDR2 SASEGT. With V trimmed by 3 bases and J by 5 bases, 10 bases remained unmatched. The CDR3 has 16 residues. CDR3 protein: CASSDSAGGAWETQYF. CDR3 sequence (DNA): TGTGCCAGCAGTGATTCCGCGGGAGGGGCCTGGGAGACCCAGTACTTC.

The J gene is TRBJ2-7, the V gene TRBV7-9; TRBD2 agrees at 11 bases. Germline assignment: CDR1 SEHNR and CDR2 FQNEAQ (reference sequence). This CDR3 comprises 17 residues. Trimming cost V 5 bases and J 1 base; bases outside gene matches: 10. CDR3 in amino acids: CASSRTRLAGSSYEQYF. CDR3 coding DNA: TGTGCCAGCAGCAGAACCCGACTAGCGGGGTCGTCCTACGAGCAGTACTTC.

This clonotype appeared a few times. V gene TRBV2 combines with J gene TRBJ1-1, with 8 bases matching TRBD1. CDR3 length equals 15 residues. The V gene end was trimmed by 6 bases and the J gene end by 0 bases; junction bases not matched to a gene: 6. Germline CDR1 reads SNHLY; CDR2 reads FYNNEI. The DNA of the CDR3 is TGTGCCAGCAGCACTGGACAGGGTTTGAACACTGAAGCTTTCTTT. This translates into CASSTGQGLNTEAFF.

The chain joins TRBV29-1 to TRBJ2-5; D perhaps matches TRBD1 (6 bases). The CDR3 is 12 amino acids. The V end was cut by 4 bases, the J end by 5 bases, with 11 bases between. Germline CDR1 is SQVTM and CDR2 is ANQGSEA. CDR3 in amino acids: CSVVGGSETQYF. In nucleotides, the CDR3 is TGCAGCGTTGTAGGGGGAAGTGAGACCCAGTACTTC.

In nucleotides, the CDR3 is TGTGCCAGCAGTTACTCGAGCGGGACTAGGGGAGAGACCCAGTACTTC. Translated, it gives CASSYSSGTRGETQYF. The gene calls are TRBV6-5 and TRBJ2-5; 8 bases are a match to TRBD2. CDR3 size: 16 residues. Germline assignment: CDR1 MNHEY and CDR2 SVGAGI. Losses at the gene ends were 0 bases for V and 4 bases for J; bases not matched to a gene: 7.

The chain combines TRBV3-1 with TRBJ2-1, with 11 bases matching TRBD2. This CDR3 is 16 amino acids long. V gave up 0 bases and J gave up 10 bases; unmatched junction bases: 8. Looked up from germline, CDR1 is LGHDT and CDR2 is YNNKEL (reference sequence). The CDR3 DNA sequence: TGTGCCAGCAGCCAAGATTGGGGACTAGCGGCGGGGGAGCAGTTCTTC. Translating gives CASSQDWGLAAGEQFF.

The chain has TRBV2 and TRBJ2-1, with 13 nucleotides matching TRBD2. J lost 7 bases, V lost 1 base, and 7 bases had no gene match. CDR1 is SNHLY, CDR2 FYNNEI, per germline. The CDR3 sequence is 17 residues long. DNA of the CDR3: TGTGCCAGCAGTGAAGGACTAGCGGGAGGCCCCTTGAATGAGCAGTTCTTC. This encodes CASSEGLAGGPLNEQFF. Looking up the rest from reference TRBV2 and TRBJ2-1 gives the full variable domain: EPEVTQTPSHQVTQMGQEVILRCVPISNHLYFYWYRQILGQKVEFLVSFYNNEISEKSEIFDDQFSVERPDGSNFTLKIRSTKLEDSAMYFCASSEGLAGGPLNEQFFGPGTRLTVL.

This clonotype has a handful of counts. The rearrangement joins TRBV28 to TRBJ2-1, with D possibly matching TRBD2 (6 bases). V lost 5 bases to trimming and J lost 7 bases, with 15 bases between them. CDR1 is MDHEN, CDR2 SYDVKM, per germline. The CDR3 is 14 amino acids. Written as DNA, the CDR3 is TGTGCCAGCAGTCCTTTTCGGGAGAGTAATGAGCAGTTCTTC. It codes for CASSPFRESNEQFF.

This clonotype was recorded a few times. The V gene is TRBV7-9, the J gene TRBJ2-3; 8 bases agree with TRBD2. Trimming cost V 8 bases and J 3 bases; bases outside gene matches: 10. CDR1 is SEHNR and CDR2 is FQNEAQ in the germline V gene (reference sequence). This CDR3 is built from 15 residues. The CDR3 protein is CASDSTSGITDTQYF. The DNA for the CDR3 is TGTGCCAGCGATTCCACTAGCGGTATTACAGATACGCAGTATTTT.

In this sample, this clonotype turned up a few times. The chain couples TRBV12-3 or TRBV12-4 to TRBJ2-1; either TRBD1 or TRBD2 may supply D (5 bases each). The V gene lost 5 bases and the J gene lost 6 bases, with 17 bases spanning the gap. CDR3 length: 15 amino acids. CDR3 sequence: CASSIGTATSNEQFF. DNA of the CDR3: TGTGCCAGCAGTATAGGGACCGCGACCAGCAATGAGCAGTTCTTC.

This clonotype was observed a handful of times. The V gene is TRBV4-1, the J gene TRBJ1-6; D uncertain. This CDR3 contains 17 residues. V lost 3 bases, J lost 0 bases, and 12 bases lay in between. Germline CDR1 and CDR2: MGHRA and YSYEKL. CDR3 nucleotides: TGCGCCAGCAGCCATAGACCTACGAGCTCCTATAATTCACCCCTCCACTTT. As protein: CASSHRPTSSYNSPLHF.